The next 3 T cell receptor beta chains were all read from a single sample in a study of blood T cell repertoires in COVID-19. Repertoires were generated with immunoSEQ multiplex PCR, while TCRdb's copy carries only in-frame clones and drops some. This repertoire shows 250,000 or so clones, roughly 80% found once; its top ten account for 5.5% to 8%. The sequenced sample consisted of peripheral blood. The receptors derive from a woman in her sixties or seventies with active or convalescent COVID-19.

The chain uses TRBV30 and TRBJ2-2, with D possibly matching TRBD2 (5 bases). Germline V gene lookup returns CDR1 GTSNPN and CDR2 SVGIG (reference sequence). The CDR3 extends over 14 amino acids. V was shortened by 1 base and J by 7 bases, with 13 bases between the two germline ends. The CDR3: CAWSGALVGGELFF. The CDR3 coding sequence is TGTGCCTGGAGTGGGGCACTAGTTGGCGGGGAGCTGTTTTTT.

The chain recombines TRBV2 with TRBJ1-5, with D possibly being TRBD1 (6 bases). From germline, CDR1 is SNHLY and CDR2 FYNNEI. The CDR3 length is 15 residues. V was clipped by 1 base and J by 4 bases, with 11 bases between them. The CDR3 reads CASSEEDSLNQPQHF. For the CDR3, the DNA is TGTGCCAGCAGTGAAGAGGACAGTCTTAATCAGCCCCAGCATTTT.

The chain joins TRBV6-4 to TRBJ2-1; 8 bases match TRBD2. The germline V gene has CDR1 MRHNA and CDR2 SNTAGT. The ends lost 0 bases at V and 8 bases at J; junction bases unmatched: 6. The CDR3 is 15 amino acids. DNA of the CDR3: TGTGCCAGCAGTGACTCAAGCGGGAGTTTCGATGAGCAGTTCTTC. This gives the protein CASSDSSGSFDEQFF.